The TCR beta chain described here comes from a study of vaccination and CD4 T cells after COVID-19. Treatment noted: approximately 9-day PBMC culture with coronavirus spike peptide pools or control peptides (ViraFEST assay). The study sequenced cultured CD4+ T cell DNA using the Oncomine TCR Beta short-read assay. TCRdb re-called the PCR reads through MiXCR, storing one row per CDR3 protein. The table lists approximately 16,000 distinct CDR3 sequences, roughly 60% of them singletons. The table lists this clonotype with a few counts. The antigen is unknown. The CDR3 covers 15 residues. The V end lost 6 bases, the J end lost 5 bases, and 14 bases lay between the germline ends. Germline V gene data show CDR1 as LNHDA and CDR2 as SQIVND (reference sequence).

The source material was CD4+ T cells from blood, cultured in vitro. This TCR was sampled from a human donor who had recovered from COVID-19. V is TRBV19 and J is TRBJ1-6; D remains ambiguous. Written as DNA, the CDR3 is TGTGCCAGTAGGACGGCTCGCCAGAATAATTCACCCCTCCACTTT. Translation: CASRTARQNNSPLHF.